This T cell receptor beta chain was identified during a study of B cell selection in AIRE deficiency. Study results and caveats: Only about 9.3% of roughly 3,700 shared Treg sequences were patient-specific; 31.6% healthy-specific. Shared Treg sequences had shorter CDR3s, biased toward rearrangements with few non-templated insertions.

The J segment lost 5 bases and the V segment lost 5 bases, leaving 12 bases of the junction unmatched. Germline V gene sequence: CDR1 SEHNR, CDR2 FQNEAQ (reference sequence). The CDR3 is 18 residues long. There are a few counts of this clone. Its antigen is currently unknown. Source study methods: About 5.8x10^4 patient and approximately 1x10^5 healthy donor TCRbeta sequences came from Tregs. Repertoires were generated with immunoSEQ multiplex PCR, while TCRdb's copy carries only in-frame clones and drops some. The DNA was the basis for D and trimming; V, J and clone size are from that table. The profile shows 20,000 to 25,000 clones, about 94% of them singletons. The regulatory T cell sort gate was CD4+CD25hiCD127low/negative.

This sequence originates from a human donor with AIRE deficiency. The chain combines TRBV7-9 with TRBJ2-5, with TRBD2 identical over 15 bases. The sequenced material came from Tregs sorted from PBMCs. This CDR3 reads CASSRQGLAGGKRETQYF. CDR3 nucleotide sequence: TGTGCCAGCAGCCGACAGGGACTAGCGGGAGGAAAGCGGGAGACCCAGTACTTC.